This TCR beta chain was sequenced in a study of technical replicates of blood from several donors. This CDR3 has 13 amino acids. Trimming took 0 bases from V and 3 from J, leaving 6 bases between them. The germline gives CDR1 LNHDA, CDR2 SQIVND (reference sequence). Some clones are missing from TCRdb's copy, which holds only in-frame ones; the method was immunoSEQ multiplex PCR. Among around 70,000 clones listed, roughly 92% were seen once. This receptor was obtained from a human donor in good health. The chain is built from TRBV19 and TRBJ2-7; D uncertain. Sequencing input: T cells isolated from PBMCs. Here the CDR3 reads CASSIETFYEQYF. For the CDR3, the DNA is TGTGCCAGTAGTATAGAAACTTTCTACGAGCAGTACTTC.